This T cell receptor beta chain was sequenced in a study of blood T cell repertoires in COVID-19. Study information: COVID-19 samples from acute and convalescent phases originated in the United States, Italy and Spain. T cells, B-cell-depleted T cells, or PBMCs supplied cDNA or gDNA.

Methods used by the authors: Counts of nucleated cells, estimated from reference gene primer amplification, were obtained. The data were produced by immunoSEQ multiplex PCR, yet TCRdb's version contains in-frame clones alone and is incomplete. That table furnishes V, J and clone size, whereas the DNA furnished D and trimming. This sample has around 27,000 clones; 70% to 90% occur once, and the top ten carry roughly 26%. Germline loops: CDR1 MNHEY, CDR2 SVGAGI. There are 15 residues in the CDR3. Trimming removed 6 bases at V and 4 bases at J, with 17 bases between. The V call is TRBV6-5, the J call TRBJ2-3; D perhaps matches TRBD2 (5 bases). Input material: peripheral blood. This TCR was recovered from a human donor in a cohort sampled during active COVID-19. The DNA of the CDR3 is TGTGCCAGCAGCCCGAGGGAGTCGGCTGCAGATACGCAGTATTTT. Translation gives CASSPRESAADTQYF.